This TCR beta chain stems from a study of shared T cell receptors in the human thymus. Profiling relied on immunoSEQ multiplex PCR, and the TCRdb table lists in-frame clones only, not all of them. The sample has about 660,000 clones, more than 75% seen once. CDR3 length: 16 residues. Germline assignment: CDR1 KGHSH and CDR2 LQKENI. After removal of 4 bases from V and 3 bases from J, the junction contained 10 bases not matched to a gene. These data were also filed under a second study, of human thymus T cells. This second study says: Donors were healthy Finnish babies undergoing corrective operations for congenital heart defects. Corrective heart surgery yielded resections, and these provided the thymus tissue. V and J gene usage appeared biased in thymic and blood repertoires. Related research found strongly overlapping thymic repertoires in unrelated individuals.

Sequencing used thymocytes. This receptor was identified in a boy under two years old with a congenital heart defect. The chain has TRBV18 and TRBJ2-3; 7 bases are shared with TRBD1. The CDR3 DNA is TGTGCCAGCTCACGACCCCGACAGGGAAGGACAGATACGCAGTATTTT. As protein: CASSRPRQGRTDTQYF.